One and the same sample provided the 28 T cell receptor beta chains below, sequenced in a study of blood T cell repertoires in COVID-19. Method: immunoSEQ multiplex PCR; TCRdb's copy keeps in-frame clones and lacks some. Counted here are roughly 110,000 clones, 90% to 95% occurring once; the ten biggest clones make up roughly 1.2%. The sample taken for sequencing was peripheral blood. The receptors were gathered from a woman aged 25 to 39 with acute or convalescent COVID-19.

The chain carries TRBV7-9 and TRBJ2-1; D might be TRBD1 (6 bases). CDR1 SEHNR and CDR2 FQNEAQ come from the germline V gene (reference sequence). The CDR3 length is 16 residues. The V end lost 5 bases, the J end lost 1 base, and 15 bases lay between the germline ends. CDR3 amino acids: CASSRNRERSYNEQFF. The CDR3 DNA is TGTGCCAGCAGCAGAAACAGGGAGCGGTCCTACAATGAGCAGTTCTTC.

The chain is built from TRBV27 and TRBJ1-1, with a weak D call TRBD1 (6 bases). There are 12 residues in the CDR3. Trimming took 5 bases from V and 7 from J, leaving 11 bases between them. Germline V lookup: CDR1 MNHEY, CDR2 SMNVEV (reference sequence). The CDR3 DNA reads TGTGCCAGCAGTCCAGGGACACTTGAAGCTTTCTTT. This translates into CASSPGTLEAFF.

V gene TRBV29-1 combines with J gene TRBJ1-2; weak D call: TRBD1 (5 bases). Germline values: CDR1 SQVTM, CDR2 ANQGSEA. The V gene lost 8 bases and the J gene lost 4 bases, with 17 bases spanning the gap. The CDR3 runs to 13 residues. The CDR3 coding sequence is TGCAGCATATACGACAGCCTACTCTATGGCTACACCTTC. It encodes CSIYDSLLYGYTF.

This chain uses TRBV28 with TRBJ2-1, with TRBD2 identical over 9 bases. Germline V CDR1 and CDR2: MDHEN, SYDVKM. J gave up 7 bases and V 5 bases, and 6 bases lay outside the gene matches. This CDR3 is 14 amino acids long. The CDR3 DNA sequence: TGTGCCAGCAGTGGCCTAGCGGGATCAAATGAGCAGTTCTTC. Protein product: CASSGLAGSNEQFF.

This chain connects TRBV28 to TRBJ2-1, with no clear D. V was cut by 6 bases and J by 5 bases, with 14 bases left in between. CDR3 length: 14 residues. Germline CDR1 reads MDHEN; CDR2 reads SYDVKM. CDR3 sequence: CASSHPSGDNEQFF. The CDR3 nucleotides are TGTGCCAGCAGCCACCCCTCCGGTGACAATGAGCAGTTCTTC.

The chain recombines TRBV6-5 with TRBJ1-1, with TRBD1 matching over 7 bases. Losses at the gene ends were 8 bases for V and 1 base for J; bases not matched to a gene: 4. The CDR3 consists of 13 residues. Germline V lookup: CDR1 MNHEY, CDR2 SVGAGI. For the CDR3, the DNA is TGTGCCAGCTCGACAGGGAAGAACACTGAAGCTTTCTTT. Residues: CASSTGKNTEAFF.

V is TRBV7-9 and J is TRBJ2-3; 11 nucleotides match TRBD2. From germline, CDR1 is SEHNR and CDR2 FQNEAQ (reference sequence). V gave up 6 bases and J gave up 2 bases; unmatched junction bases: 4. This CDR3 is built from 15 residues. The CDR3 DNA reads TGTGCCAGCAGGATAGCGGGGGGGTTCACAGATACGCAGTATTTT. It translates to CASRIAGGFTDTQYF.

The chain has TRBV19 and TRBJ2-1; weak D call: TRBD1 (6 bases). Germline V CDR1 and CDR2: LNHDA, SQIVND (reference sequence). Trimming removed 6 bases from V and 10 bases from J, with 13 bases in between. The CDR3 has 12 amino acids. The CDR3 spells CASSNRVGEQFF. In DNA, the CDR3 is TGTGCCAGTAGCAACAGGGTAGGCGAGCAGTTCTTC.

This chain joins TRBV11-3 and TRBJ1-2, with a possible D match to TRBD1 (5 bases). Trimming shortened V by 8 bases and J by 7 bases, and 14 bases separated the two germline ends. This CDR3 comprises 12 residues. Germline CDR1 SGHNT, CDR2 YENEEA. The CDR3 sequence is CASSTREGGYTF. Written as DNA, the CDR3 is TGTGCCAGCTCGACCAGGGAGGGTGGCTACACCTTC.

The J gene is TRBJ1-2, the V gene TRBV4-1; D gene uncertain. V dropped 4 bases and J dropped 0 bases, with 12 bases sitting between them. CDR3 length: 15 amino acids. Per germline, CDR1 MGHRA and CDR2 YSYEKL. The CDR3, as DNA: TGCGCCAGCAGCCCCACACAGCAGACTAACTATGGCTACACCTTC. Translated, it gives CASSPTQQTNYGYTF.

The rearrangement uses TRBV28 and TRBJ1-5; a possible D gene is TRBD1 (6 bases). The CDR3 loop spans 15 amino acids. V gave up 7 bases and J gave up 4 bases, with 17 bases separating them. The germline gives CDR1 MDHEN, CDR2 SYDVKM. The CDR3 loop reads CASTPGGRGNQPQHF. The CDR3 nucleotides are TGTGCCAGCACCCCGGGTGGGAGGGGGAATCAGCCCCAGCATTTT.

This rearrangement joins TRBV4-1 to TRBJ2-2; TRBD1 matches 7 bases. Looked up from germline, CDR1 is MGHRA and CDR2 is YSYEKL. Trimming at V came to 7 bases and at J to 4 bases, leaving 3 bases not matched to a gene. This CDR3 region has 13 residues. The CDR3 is CASTSGGTGELFF. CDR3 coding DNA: TGCGCCAGCACATCAGGGGGCACCGGGGAGCTGTTTTTT.

The CDR3 DNA is TGTGCCAGCAGCCTCCGGACAGGGGGCGAATATGGCTACACCTTC. Its translation: CASSLRTGGEYGYTF. The chain recombines TRBV7-2 with TRBJ1-2; 11 nucleotides line up with TRBD1. With V trimmed by 5 bases and J by 5 bases, 7 bases remained unmatched. This CDR3 has 15 residues. The germline V gene has CDR1 SGHTA and CDR2 FQGNSA.

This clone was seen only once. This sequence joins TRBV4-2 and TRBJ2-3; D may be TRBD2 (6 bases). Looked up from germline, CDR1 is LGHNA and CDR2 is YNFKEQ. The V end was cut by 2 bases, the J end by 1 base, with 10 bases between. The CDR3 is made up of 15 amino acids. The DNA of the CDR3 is TGTGCCAGCAGCCAATGGGGAGGAGGCACAGATACGCAGTATTTT. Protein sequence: CASSQWGGGTDTQYF.

The CDR3 is CASSPEGQAHGYTF. As DNA, the CDR3 is TGTGCCAGCTCACCAGAAGGACAAGCCCATGGCTACACCTTC. The chain combines TRBV18 with TRBJ1-2, with a tentative D call TRBD1 (5 bases). Looked up from germline, CDR1 is KGHSH and CDR2 is LQKENI. Deletions cut 2 bases from V and 6 bases from J, with 13 bases between. The length of the CDR3 is 14 residues.

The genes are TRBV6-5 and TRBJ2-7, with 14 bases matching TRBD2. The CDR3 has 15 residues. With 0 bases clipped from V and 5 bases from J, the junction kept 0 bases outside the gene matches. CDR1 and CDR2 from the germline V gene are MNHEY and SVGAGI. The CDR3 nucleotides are TGTGCCAGCAGTTACTCGGGACTAGCGGGAGACGAGCAGTACTTC. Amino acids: CASSYSGLAGDEQYF.

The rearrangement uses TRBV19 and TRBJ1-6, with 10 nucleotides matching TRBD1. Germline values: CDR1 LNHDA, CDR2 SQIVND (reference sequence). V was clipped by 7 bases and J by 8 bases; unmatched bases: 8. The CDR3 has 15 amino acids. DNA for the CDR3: TGTGCCAGTAATCAGGTGGGGACAGGGGATTCACCCCTCCACTTT. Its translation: CASNQVGTGDSPLHF.

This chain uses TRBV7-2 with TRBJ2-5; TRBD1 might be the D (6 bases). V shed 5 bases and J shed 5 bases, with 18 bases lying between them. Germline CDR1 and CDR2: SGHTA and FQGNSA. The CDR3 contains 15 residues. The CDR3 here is CASSLQGHLLETQYF. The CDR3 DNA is TGTGCCAGCAGCCTCCAGGGACACCTCCTTGAGACCCAGTACTTC.

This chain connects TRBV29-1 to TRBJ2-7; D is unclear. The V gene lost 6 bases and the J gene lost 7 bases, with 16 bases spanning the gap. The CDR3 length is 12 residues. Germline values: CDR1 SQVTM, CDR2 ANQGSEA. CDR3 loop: CSVNDRLGEQYF. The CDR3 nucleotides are TGCAGCGTGAACGACCGACTTGGGGAGCAGTACTTC.

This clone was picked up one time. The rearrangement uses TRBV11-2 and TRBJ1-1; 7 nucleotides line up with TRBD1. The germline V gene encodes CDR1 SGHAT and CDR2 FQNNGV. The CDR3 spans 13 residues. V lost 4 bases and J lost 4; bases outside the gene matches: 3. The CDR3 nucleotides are TGTGCCAGCAGCTCCTACAGGGGCACTGAAGCTTTCTTT. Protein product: CASSSYRGTEAFF.

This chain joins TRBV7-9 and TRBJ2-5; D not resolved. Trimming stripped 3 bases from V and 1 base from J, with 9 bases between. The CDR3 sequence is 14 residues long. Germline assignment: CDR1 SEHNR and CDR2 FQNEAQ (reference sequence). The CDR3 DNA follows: TGTGCCAGCAGCTTGGGCTCCGCCCAAGAGACCCAGTACTTC. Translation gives CASSLGSAQETQYF.

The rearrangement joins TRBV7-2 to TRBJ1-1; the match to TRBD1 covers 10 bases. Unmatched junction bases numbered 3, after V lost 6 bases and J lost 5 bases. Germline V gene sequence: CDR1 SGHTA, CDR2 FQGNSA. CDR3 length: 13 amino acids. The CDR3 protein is CASSPGQGTEAFF. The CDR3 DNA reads TGTGCCAGCAGTCCGGGACAGGGGACTGAAGCTTTCTTT.

The CDR3: CASSYRQNTEAFF. CDR3 bases: TGTGCCAGCAGCTACCGACAGAACACTGAAGCTTTCTTT. The chain employs TRBV5-5 and TRBJ1-1; D call uncertain. CDR1 and CDR2 from the germline V gene are SGHKS and YYEKEE (reference sequence). The CDR3 totals 13 residues. Deletions cut 3 bases from V and 1 base from J, with 7 bases between.

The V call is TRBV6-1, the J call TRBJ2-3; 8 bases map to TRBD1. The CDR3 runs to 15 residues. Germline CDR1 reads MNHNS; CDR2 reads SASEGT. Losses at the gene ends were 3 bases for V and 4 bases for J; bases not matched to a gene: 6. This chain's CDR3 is CASSDPGRGPDTQYF. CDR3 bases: TGTGCCAGCAGTGATCCGGGCAGGGGGCCAGATACGCAGTATTTT.

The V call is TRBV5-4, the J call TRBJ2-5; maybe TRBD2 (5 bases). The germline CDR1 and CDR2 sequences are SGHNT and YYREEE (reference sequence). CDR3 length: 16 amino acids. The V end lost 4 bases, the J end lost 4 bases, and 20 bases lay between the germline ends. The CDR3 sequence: CASSPQGSFVRETQYF. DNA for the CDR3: TGTGCCAGCAGCCCTCAAGGGAGTTTCGTGCGAGAGACCCAGTACTTC.

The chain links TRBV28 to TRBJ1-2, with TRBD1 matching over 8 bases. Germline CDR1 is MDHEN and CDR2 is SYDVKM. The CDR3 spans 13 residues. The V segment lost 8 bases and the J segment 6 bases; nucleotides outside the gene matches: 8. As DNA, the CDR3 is TGTGCCAGCCAAAGGACAGGGTGGCATGGCTACACCTTC. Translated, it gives CASQRTGWHGYTF.

The CDR3 DNA follows: TGCGCCAGCAGCCAAGCCGGGACAAGGAACTACGAGCAGTACTTC. Its protein is CASSQAGTRNYEQYF. The rearrangement links TRBV4-3 to TRBJ2-7; tentatively, D is TRBD1 (6 bases). This CDR3 spans 15 amino acids. Germline V lookup: CDR1 LGHNA, CDR2 YSLEER. The V gene lost 1 base and the J gene lost 3 bases, with 13 bases spanning the gap.

The CDR3 here is CAWSADRGNQPQHF. DNA for the CDR3: TGTGCCTGGAGTGCCGACAGGGGCAATCAGCCCCAGCATTTT. The chain couples TRBV30 to TRBJ1-5, with 7 bases fitting TRBD1. The V gene end was trimmed by 1 base and the J gene end by 2 bases; junction bases not matched to a gene: 2. This CDR3 comprises 14 residues. Per the germline V gene, CDR1 is GTSNPN and CDR2 is SVGIG (reference sequence).